Listed here are 28 T cell receptor beta chains from one sample, sequenced in a study of OX40 agonist ivuxolimab in advanced cancers. Data came from immunoSEQ multiplex PCR; TCRdb stores just in-frame clones and leaves some out. The repertoire holds over 10,000 clones, with 80% as singletons. Sequencing used CD4+ or CD8+ T cells sorted from blood, obtained in a trial of the OX40 agonist ivuxolimab. The source is an adult with an advanced solid tumor such as melanoma, head and neck, liver or kidney cancer.

The CDR3 reads CASRPLGGNQPQHF. The CDR3 region has the DNA TGTGCCAGCAGGCCTTTGGGGGGCAATCAGCCCCAGCATTTT. The chain is built from TRBV28 and TRBJ1-5, with TRBD1 as a possible D gene (5 bases). Germline CDR1 MDHEN, CDR2 SYDVKM. The CDR3 is made up of 14 amino acids. The germline V and J ends were trimmed by 6 bases and 2 bases, with 11 bases remaining between them.

The chain couples TRBV9 to TRBJ2-3; D is undetermined. The germline V and J ends were trimmed by 4 bases and 3 bases, with 27 bases remaining between them. The germline V gene encodes CDR1 SGDLS and CDR2 YYNGEE. CDR3 size: 19 residues. The CDR3 DNA is TGTGCCAGCAGCAATATGGCCTTAGGAGCTAAGGTACCAACAGATACGCAGTATTTT. Translated: CASSNMALGAKVPTDTQYF.

This clone is deemed medium-sized (0.01 to 0.1%). The chain links TRBV2 to TRBJ1-6; no reliable D call. This CDR3 spans 15 amino acids. CDR1 is SNHLY, CDR2 FYNNEI, per germline. V lost 5 bases to trimming and J lost 8 bases, with 16 bases between them. CDR3 nucleotides: TGTGCCAGCAGTCCTCGGGGTCCCCCTTATTCACCCCTCCACTTT. The encoded protein is CASSPRGPPYSPLHF.

The chain carries TRBV27 and TRBJ2-1; 9 bases agree with TRBD1. Germline trimming cut 0 bases from V and 5 bases from J; bases unmatched to any gene: 5. CDR3 size: 16 residues. In germline, CDR1 is MNHEY, CDR2 SMNVEV (reference sequence). CDR3 bases: TGTGCCAGCAGTTTATCCTACAGGGGGCACGACAATGAGCAGTTCTTC. As protein: CASSLSYRGHDNEQFF.

The chain joins TRBV7-9 to TRBJ1-5, with TRBD1 as a possible D gene (5 bases). The CDR3 extends over 14 amino acids. The ends were cut back, 5 bases at V and 4 bases at J, with 12 bases in the middle. CDR1 and CDR2 from the germline V gene are SEHNR and FQNEAQ (reference sequence). The DNA for the CDR3 is TGTGCCAGCAGCCTGGGGGGGTATAATCAGCCCCAGCATTTT. Protein product: CASSLGGYNQPQHF.

V and J are TRBV7-8 and TRBJ2-1, with D uncertain. Germline CDR1 and CDR2: SGHVS and FQNEAQ. The CDR3 is made up of 17 amino acids. Trimming stripped 1 base from V and 0 bases from J, with 13 bases between. The CDR3 spells CASSLGQAPSSYNEQFF. DNA of the CDR3: TGTGCCAGCAGCTTAGGGCAAGCCCCGAGCTCCTACAATGAGCAGTTCTTC.

V usage is TRBV4-1 and J usage is TRBJ2-1; TRBD1 or TRBD2 may be the D gene (5 bases each). Trimming removed 5 bases from V and 7 bases from J, with 15 bases in between. CDR3 length equals 14 residues. Per the germline V gene, CDR1 is MGHRA and CDR2 is YSYEKL. CDR3 region: CASSVRDPLNEQFF. The CDR3 nucleotides read TGCGCCAGCAGCGTCCGGGACCCTTTAAATGAGCAGTTCTTC.

J is TRBJ2-5 and V is TRBV27; tentatively, D is TRBD2 (6 bases). Trimming took 0 bases from V and 3 from J, leaving 8 bases between them. This CDR3 has 14 residues. Germline V gene data show CDR1 as MNHEY and CDR2 as SMNVEV (reference sequence). CDR3 loop: CASSLSGGEETQYF. DNA for the CDR3: TGTGCCAGCAGTTTATCTGGCGGGGAAGAGACCCAGTACTTC.

V is TRBV28 and J is TRBJ1-2, with a possible D match to TRBD1 (6 bases). The CDR3 contains 14 residues. Germline CDR1 and CDR2: MDHEN and SYDVKM. Trimming removed 7 bases at V and 5 bases at J, with 17 bases between. CDR3: CASNPEGERYGYTF. Here the CDR3 DNA reads TGTGCCAGCAACCCGGAGGGGGAGAGGTATGGCTACACCTTC.

The chain recombines TRBV7-8 with TRBJ2-3; TRBD1 matches at 10 bases. CDR1 and CDR2 from the germline V gene are SGHVS and FQNEAQ. The CDR3 is 15 residues long. The trim removed 5 bases at V and 2 bases at J, leaving 4 bases unmatched. DNA of the CDR3: TGTGCCAGCAGCCGGGACAGGGGAAACACAGATACGCAGTATTTT. This codes for CASSRDRGNTDTQYF.

This chain uses TRBV9 with TRBJ2-1, with D perhaps being TRBD1 or TRBD2 (5 bases each). The CDR3 consists of 14 residues. V lost 4 bases, J lost 3 bases, and 11 bases lay in between. Germline values: CDR1 SGDLS, CDR2 YYNGEE. The CDR3 is CASSPRDGYNEQFF. The CDR3 DNA follows: TGTGCCAGCAGCCCCAGGGACGGCTACAATGAGCAGTTCTTC. The variable domain in full, completed from reference TRBV9 and TRBJ2-1, reads DSGVTQTPKHLITATGQRVTLRCSPRSGDLSVYWYQQSLDQGLQFLIQYYNGEERAKGNILERFSAQQFPDLHSELNLSSLELGDSALYFCASSPRDGYNEQFFGPGTRLTVL.

The chain recombines TRBV27 with TRBJ2-7; D gene uncertain. From germline, CDR1 is MNHEY and CDR2 SMNVEV (reference sequence). There are 13 residues in the CDR3. Deletions cut 3 bases from V and 3 bases from J, with 9 bases between. In DNA, the CDR3 is TGTGCCAGCAGTTTCGCGGTGGACTACGAGCAGTACTTC. Residues: CASSFAVDYEQYF.

The rearrangement joins TRBV7-9 to TRBJ2-2, with D possibly matching TRBD2 (5 bases). The germline V and J ends were trimmed by 4 bases and 13 bases, with 7 bases remaining between them. Germline V gene data show CDR1 as SEHNR and CDR2 as FQNEAQ (reference sequence). The CDR3 is made up of 10 amino acids. CDR3 residues: CASSSSGLFF. DNA for the CDR3: TGTGCCAGCAGCTCCAGCGGGCTGTTTTTT.

In this sample, this clone turned up a few times. The rearrangement links TRBV9 to TRBJ2-1, with D perhaps matching TRBD2 (6 bases). Deletions cut 4 bases from V and 7 bases from J, with 15 bases between. There are 14 residues in the CDR3. The germline V gene has CDR1 SGDLS and CDR2 YYNGEE. CDR3 sequence (DNA): TGTGCCAGCAGCTCTCGTGGGGGGAATAATGAGCAGTTCTTC. Protein: CASSSRGGNNEQFF.

The rearrangement uses TRBV2 and TRBJ1-2; D may be TRBD1 (6 bases). V was cut by 10 bases and J by 6 bases, with 12 bases left in between. Per germline, CDR1 SNHLY and CDR2 FYNNEI. The CDR3 length is 11 residues. The CDR3 region has the DNA TGTGCCATGATGGGGGCGGATGGCTACACCTTC. As protein: CAMMGADGYTF.

The V gene is TRBV14, the J gene TRBJ2-1, with D unclear. V lost 2 bases and J lost 4, with 6 bases in between. Germline loops: CDR1 SGHDN, CDR2 FVKESK. This CDR3 spans 13 amino acids. The CDR3, as DNA: TGTGCCAGCAGCCAACTTAAGTACAATGAGCAGTTCTTC. Translated: CASSQLKYNEQFF.

This sequence joins TRBV7-9 and TRBJ2-7; D not resolved. The CDR3 consists of 10 residues. Per the germline V gene, CDR1 is SEHNR and CDR2 is FQNEAQ (reference sequence). As DNA, the CDR3 is TGTGCGGTACTCGGTTACGAGCAGTACTTC. This codes for CAVLGYEQYF.

The V gene is TRBV11-1, the J gene TRBJ2-2; 8 nucleotides line up with TRBD1. This CDR3 spans 14 amino acids. The germline gives CDR1 SGHAT, CDR2 FQDESV (reference sequence). With 5 bases clipped from V and 7 bases from J, the junction kept 6 bases outside the gene matches. CDR3 nucleotide sequence: TGTGCCAGCAGCCGGACAGGGAATAACGGGGAGCTGTTTTTT. Translation: CASSRTGNNGELFF.

The chain employs TRBV7-9 and TRBJ1-1; D may be TRBD1 (5 bases). The V gene lost 7 bases and the J gene lost 3 bases, with 12 bases spanning the gap. From germline, CDR1 is SEHNR and CDR2 FQNEAQ (reference sequence). This CDR3 is built from 13 residues. The CDR3 region is CASTGAWDTEAFF. CDR3 sequence (DNA): TGTGCCAGCACTGGGGCGTGGGACACTGAAGCTTTCTTT.

There are a few counts of this clone. This rearrangement joins TRBV7-9 to TRBJ2-1, with 14 bases that match TRBD2. The junction had 3 bases not matched to a gene; V was cut back by 4 bases and J by 7 bases. The V gene's germline CDR1 is SEHNR and CDR2 FQNEAQ (reference sequence). The CDR3 extends over 15 amino acids. CDR3 sequence (DNA): TGTGCCAGCAGCTCACGACTAGCGGGGGGGAATGAGCAGTTCTTC. Encoded protein: CASSSRLAGGNEQFF.

The V gene is TRBV7-6, the J gene TRBJ1-1, with no clear D. Germline values: CDR1 SGHVS, CDR2 FNYEAQ. CDR3 length: 11 residues. V lost 1 base to trimming and J lost 8 bases, with 5 bases between them. The DNA of the CDR3 is TGTGCCAGCAGCTTAGGCAGAGAAGCTTTCTTT. Translated: CASSLGREAFF.

The chain has TRBV11-1 and TRBJ2-5; D could derive from TRBD1 or TRBD2 (6 bases each). This CDR3 is 15 amino acids long. Per the germline V gene, CDR1 is SGHAT and CDR2 is FQDESV (reference sequence). The V end was cut by 7 bases, the J end by 3 bases, with 18 bases between. DNA for the CDR3: TGTGCCAGCACCCTGGGACTCGAGGGGGAAGAGACCCAGTACTTC. Protein sequence: CASTLGLEGEETQYF. Variable domain in full (rest from reference TRBV11-1 and TRBJ2-5): EAEVAQSPRYKITEKSQAVAFWCDPISGHATLYWYRQILGQGPELLVQFQDESVVDDSQLPKDRFSAERLKGVDSTLKIQPAELGDSAMYLCASTLGLEGEETQYFGPGTRLLVL.

A single count supports this clone. The rearrangement uses TRBV15 and TRBJ2-7; 12 nucleotides line up with TRBD1. The CDR3 sequence is 15 residues long. Germline assignment: CDR1 LNHNV and CDR2 YYDKDF (reference sequence). Trimming removed 9 bases from V and 5 bases from J; junction bases left unmatched: 11. The CDR3 region has the DNA TGTGCCACTTCAGAGCCCGGGACAGGGGGCCACGAGCAGTACTTC. This encodes CATSEPGTGGHEQYF.

This chain joins TRBV7-2 and TRBJ2-7, with TRBD2 matching over 14 bases. V gave up 2 bases and J gave up 3 bases; unmatched junction bases: 6. Germline CDR1 reads SGHTA; CDR2 reads FQGNSA. The CDR3 runs 17 residues. CDR3 in amino acids: CASSLTFGTSGGYEQYF. The CDR3 bases are TGTGCCAGCAGCTTAACCTTTGGGACTAGCGGGGGCTACGAGCAGTACTTC.

The rearrangement links TRBV7-6 to TRBJ2-5, with D maybe TRBD2 (6 bases). Germline-derived CDR1 and CDR2 are SGHVS and FNYEAQ. V lost 0 bases and J 0 bases, leaving 11 bases between the germline ends. The CDR3 extends over 16 amino acids. The CDR3 region has the DNA TGTGCCAGCAGCTTAGCCGGGAGAACGTACCAAGAGACCCAGTACTTC. Protein: CASSLAGRTYQETQYF.

The V and J genes are TRBV5-5 and TRBJ2-7, with D possibly matching TRBD2 (6 bases). There are 13 residues in the CDR3. The V end was cut by 3 bases, the J end by 2 bases, with 9 bases between. Germline lookup yields CDR1 SGHKS and CDR2 YYEKEE (reference sequence). The CDR3 sequence is CASSYGGPYEQYF. The CDR3 DNA reads TGTGCCAGCAGCTACGGGGGTCCCTACGAGCAGTACTTC.

V gene TRBV27 combines with J gene TRBJ2-1; no clear D gene. CDR3 length: 14 residues. With 4 bases removed from V and 2 bases from J, the gap between germline ends came to 9 bases. Germline V gene lookup returns CDR1 MNHEY and CDR2 SMNVEV (reference sequence). The CDR3 sequence: CASSSFDAYNEQFF. The DNA of the CDR3 is TGTGCCAGCAGTTCATTCGACGCCTACAATGAGCAGTTCTTC.

The gene calls are TRBV6-1 and TRBJ1-1; D perhaps matches TRBD1 (6 bases). This CDR3 comprises 12 residues. Trimming pared 4 bases from V and 7 bases from J, leaving 10 bases between. The germline V gene encodes CDR1 MNHNS and CDR2 SASEGT. The CDR3 loop reads CASSAGAGEAFF. The CDR3 nucleotides read TGTGCCAGCAGTGCAGGGGCTGGTGAAGCTTTCTTT.